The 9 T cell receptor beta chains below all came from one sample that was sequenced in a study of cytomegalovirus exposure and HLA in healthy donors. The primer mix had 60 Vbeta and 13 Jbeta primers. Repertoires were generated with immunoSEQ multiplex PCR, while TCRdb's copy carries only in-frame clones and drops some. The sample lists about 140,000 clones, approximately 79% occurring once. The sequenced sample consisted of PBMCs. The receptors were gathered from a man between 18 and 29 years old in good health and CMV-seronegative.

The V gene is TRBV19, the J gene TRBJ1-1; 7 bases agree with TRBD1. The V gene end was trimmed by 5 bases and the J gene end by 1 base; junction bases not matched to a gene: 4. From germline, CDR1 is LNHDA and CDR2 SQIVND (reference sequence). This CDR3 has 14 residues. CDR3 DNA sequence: TGTGCCAGTAGTTCCCGACAGGGGAACACTGAAGCTTTCTTT. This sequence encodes CASSSRQGNTEAFF.

CDR3 DNA sequence: TGTGCCACCAAGTTCGGGTCTGCGCGCCATCAGCCCCAGCATTTT. Protein: CATKFGSARHQPQHF. V is TRBV19 and J is TRBJ1-5, with D unresolved. The germline V gene encodes CDR1 LNHDA and CDR2 SQIVND (reference sequence). This CDR3 is 15 amino acids long. V was pared by 10 bases and J by 5 bases, with 21 bases between.

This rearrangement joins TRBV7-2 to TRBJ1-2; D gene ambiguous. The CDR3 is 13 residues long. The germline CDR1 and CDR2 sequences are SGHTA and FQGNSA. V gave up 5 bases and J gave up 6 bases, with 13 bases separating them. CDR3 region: CASSRIRVNGYTF. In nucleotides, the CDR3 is TGTGCCAGCAGCCGAATCCGGGTCAATGGCTACACCTTC.

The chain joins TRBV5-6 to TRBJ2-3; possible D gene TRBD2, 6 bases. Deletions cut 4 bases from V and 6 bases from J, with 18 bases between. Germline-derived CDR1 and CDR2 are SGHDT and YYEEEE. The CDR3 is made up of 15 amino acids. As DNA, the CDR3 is TGTGCCAGCAGCCTGTACCCCCGGGGGATGGATACGCAGTATTTT. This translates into CASSLYPRGMDTQYF.

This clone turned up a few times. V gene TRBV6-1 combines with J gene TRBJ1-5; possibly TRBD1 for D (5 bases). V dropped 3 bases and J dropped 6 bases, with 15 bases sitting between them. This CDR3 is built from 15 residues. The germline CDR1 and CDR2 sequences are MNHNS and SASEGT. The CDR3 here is CASSEGRAVSQPQHF. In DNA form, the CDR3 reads TGTGCCAGCAGTGAGGGCAGGGCGGTGAGTCAGCCCCAGCATTTT.

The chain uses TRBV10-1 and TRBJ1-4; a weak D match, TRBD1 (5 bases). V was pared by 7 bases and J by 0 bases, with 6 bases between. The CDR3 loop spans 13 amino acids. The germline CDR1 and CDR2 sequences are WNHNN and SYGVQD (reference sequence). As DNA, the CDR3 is TGCGCCAGCACAGGGCCAACTAATGAAAAACTGTTTTTT. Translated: CASTGPTNEKLFF.

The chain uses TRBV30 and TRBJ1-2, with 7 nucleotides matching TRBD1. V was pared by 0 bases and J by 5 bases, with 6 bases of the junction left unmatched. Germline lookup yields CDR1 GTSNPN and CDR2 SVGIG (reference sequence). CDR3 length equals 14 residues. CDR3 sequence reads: CAWSVHGRGYGYTF. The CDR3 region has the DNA TGTGCCTGGAGTGTACACGGCAGGGGGTATGGCTACACCTTC.

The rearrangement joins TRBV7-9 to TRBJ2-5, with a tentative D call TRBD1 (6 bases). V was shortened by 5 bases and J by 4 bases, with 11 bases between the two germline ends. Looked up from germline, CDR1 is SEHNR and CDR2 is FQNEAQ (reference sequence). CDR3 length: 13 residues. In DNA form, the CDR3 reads TGTGCCAGCAGCCCTACAGGGCTAGAGACCCAGTACTTC. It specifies CASSPTGLETQYF.

This CDR3 is CASSLYRGETQYF. The CDR3 DNA reads as TGTGCCAGCAGCCTATACAGGGGAGAGACCCAGTACTTC. The chain links TRBV7-6 to TRBJ2-5; 7 bases fit TRBD1. J gave up 4 bases and V 5 bases, and 4 bases lay outside the gene matches. The length of the CDR3 is 13 residues. CDR1 SGHVS and CDR2 FNYEAQ come from the germline V gene. The entire variable domain, with the rest obtained from reference TRBV7-6 and TRBJ2-5, is as follows: GAGVSQSPRYKVTKRGQDVALRCDPISGHVSLYWYRQALGQGPEFLTYFNYEAQQDKSGLPNDRFSAERPEGSISTLTIQRTEQRDSAMYRCASSLYRGETQYFGPGTRLLVL.